The sample holds a few counts of the clone carrying this TCR beta chain. Antigen: not known. These data originate in a study of identical twins. Study-level points and caveats: Among beta out-of-frame sequences, excess sharing between twins appeared weaker. Memory repertoires showed no such pattern, whereas abundant cord blood beta clonotypes carried fewer insertions. Models underestimated TCR alpha sharing (out-of-frame) in monozygotic twins.

The cDNA had a unique molecular identifier and a template-switch universal primer site. TCRdb re-derived calls from the 5' RACE reads in MiXCR, one entry per CDR3 protein. The sample has some 560,000 distinct CDR3 sequences; approximately 10% are singletons. The CDR3 spans 14 residues. Germline CDR1 LNHDA, CDR2 SQIVND (reference sequence). V shed 6 bases and J shed 4 bases, with 10 bases lying between them. These data were likewise used in another study, on yellow fever vaccine responses in identical twins.

This receptor was obtained from a woman aged 18 to 35 in good health. The gene calls are TRBV19 and TRBJ2-6; maybe TRBD2 (6 bases). Sequences were obtained from PBMCs. This CDR3 is CASRGGAGANVLTF. CDR3 nucleotide sequence: TGTGCCAGTAGGGGGGGTGCCGGGGCCAACGTCCTGACTTTC.